This T cell receptor (beta chain) was captured by sequencing in a study of cytomegalovirus exposure and HLA in healthy donors (dated by TCRdb to about 2017). Regarding the complete study: According to an earlier analysis of a few hundred of the donors, about 179 million T cells yielded 117 million unique TCR beta sequences and about 300 Gb of sequence data. Using immunosequencing, the study profiled T cell repertoires from roughly 650 subjects and related those repertoires to cytomegalovirus serostatus. The study was designed to test whether signatures of past pathogen exposure could be identified by cataloging public T cell receptors. Donor age, sex, ethnicity and CMV serostatus were compiled together with the repertoire data. To predict cytomegalovirus infection status, the study combined high-throughput TCR immunosequencing, statistical association of individual TCRs with disease status, and machine learning. Among 398 genotyped donors of the cohort, an average of 235,054 unique TCR beta nucleotide sequences were sequenced per donor, around 18% of them non-productive. Besides the first cohort of roughly 640 subjects, a separate validation cohort made up of about 120 different subjects was used. HLA typing covered class I and class II loci at four-digit resolution. Of the 398 genotyped donors, 81% were placed in the genetic ancestry cluster associated with self-reported Caucasian donors. To decide whether each TCR beta V gene segment behaved as functional or pseudogenic, an earlier analysis of some 600 of the donors relied on high-throughput TCR beta sequencing. Roughly 290 gigabases of sequencing data and 75 million to 85 million unique TCR sequences made up an early release that covered roughly 670 HLA-typed donors. A later analysis re-analyzed previously published TCR beta repertoires from 650 to 800 donors and added high-resolution HLA genotyping to study TCR occurrence patterns. Several DR-DQ haplotypes were treated as single units for association and clustering because of strong linkage in the cohort. Every repertoire in the discovery cohort had been generated on one and the same sequencing platform. In the later analysis, no new phenotypic data were used to find candidate immune exposures; instead, reliance was placed on TCR beta sequences and their occurrence across donors. Typing coverage differed by locus: A, B, C, DRB1 and DQB1 were typed in about 620-640 donors, DQA1 in 522, DPA1 in 600 to 610, and DPB1 in roughly 470. Genome-wide SNP genotypes for about 65% of the 666 donors were used in a later genetic analysis, which treated that subset as a discovery cohort. On the study overall, not on this receptor specifically: A further reported finding was that TCR beta sequences accurately predicted the HLA-A and HLA-B alleles for most subjects in the first cohort. In vitro tests confirmed that a few of the cytomegalovirus-associated TCR beta chains recognize cytomegalovirus antigens. In a later analysis, most CMV-associated TCR beta chains were found to appear HLA-restricted, with HLA associations seemingly driven largely by CMV exposure. Correlated functional status among segregating V segments might reflect linkage disequilibrium, but an unknown experimental factor could not be ruled out. For the cohort, immune exposure information was limited to CMV serostatus. The classifier was reported to diagnose cytomegalovirus status with high specificity and sensitivity in both the original cohort and the validation cohort. The 87-base-pair reads could not distinguish some IMGT-functional V segments, including TRBV6-2 and TRBV6-3, so those segments were excluded. According to a later genetic analysis, donors in an Asian-associated ancestry cluster had fewer N-insertions in productive TCRs than the roughly 670-donor mean. In a later analysis, several top co-occurrence clusters were reported to appear linked to parvovirus B19, influenza, CMV and Epstein-Barr virus. A cluster of highly shared sequence variants was judged likely to be a technical artifact of the sequencing pipeline. The authors suggested that the approach could potentially be generalized to other disease states and immunological phenotypes. In a later analysis, the rate of TCR association differed among HLA loci, with DRB1 alleles having the most associated TCRs and HLA-C alleles having the fewest. Most TCR sequences were observed very rarely across donors, whereas some public TCRs were present in many individuals. A later analysis found that HLA-associated TCR beta chains were more clonally expanded and had lower generation probabilities than equally common non-associated chains. This cohort had only TCR beta chains sequenced, and the lack of alpha or paired-chain data limited which features could be detected. V-gene and J-gene trimming of TCR beta chains was associated with a missense DCLRE1C variant in a later genetic analysis, and the association was replicated in an independent cohort. Specific HLA alleles were associated with 15,000 to 20,000 TCR beta sequences at a false discovery rate of 0.05 in a later analysis. Because HLA typing was missing for some donors at each locus, association tests included only the typed subset. About 15 rarely observed V segments, including chromosome 9 orphons, were excluded from the earlier analysis of about 610 of the donors because counts were too low. In the study, approximately 160 TCR beta chains were listed as associated with cytomegalovirus. An earlier analysis of several hundred of the donors showed that most TCR beta V segments appeared in productive rearrangements either about 90% or about 30% of the time, which broadly matched IMGT annotations. Sequencing depth was assumed to be roughly uniform across donors in the presence/absence analyses, though that assumption may not hold. Strong co-occurrence of HLA alleles, especially DR and DQ, made assigning TCR associations to individual alleles difficult.

Library creation used the immunoSEQ multiplex PCR assay. A mixture of 60 forward primers for TCR Vbeta segments and 13 reverse primers for TCR Jbeta segments was used in the multiplex PCR. The CDR3 region of rearranged TCR beta genes was amplified from genomic DNA with a multiplex PCR assay. The Illumina HiSeq System was used to sequence the amplified TCR beta libraries as 87-base-pair reads. For the original study's pipeline: A later analysis tallied some 79 million unique TCR beta chains across the 660 or so repertoires, and approximately 12 million of those chains were shared by two or more donors. A nearest-neighbor algorithm error-corrected the raw reads and collapsed the reads into unique sequences, merging closely related sequences to remove PCR and sequencing errors. CDR3 sequences were aligned to IMGT reference sequences to assign V, D and J gene segments. For a sequence to be retained, a match of at least six nucleotides was required to both a V gene segment and a J gene segment. A rearrangement was called productive if the CDR3 had no stop codons and remained in frame with V and J, and every other rearrangement was called non-productive. Following IMGT convention, CDR3 was defined as the stretch from the second conserved V-encoded cysteine to the conserved J-encoded phenylalanine. Sequences without an unambiguous match to a single V gene segment were excluded from the earlier analysis of about 640 of the donors. In an earlier analysis of 500 to 750 of the donors, V segments were called functional above 56.7% productive rearrangements and were called segregating when the between-donor standard deviation exceeded 5%. To diagnose cytomegalovirus status from the catalog of TCR beta chain sequences, a statistical classification framework was built. A later analysis assigned V and J genes by comparing TCR nucleotide sequences with IMGT/GENE-DB human TR gene sequences. Using the TCRdist pipeline, a later analysis assigned CDR3 sequences along with most-parsimonious VDJ recombination scenarios. A later analysis defined each TCR beta chain by its CDR3 amino acid sequence plus V-gene family, and excluded reads lacking a unique V-gene family. As a way to deal with suspected cross-contamination and a sequencing artifact, a later analysis dropped 592 nucleotide sequences that were highly shared and had low generation probability. In a later analysis, a clonal expansion index for each public chain was calculated from normalized within-repertoire ranks of inferred template counts. Generation probabilities in a later analysis came from a VDJ recombination model fitted to out-of-frame rearrangements, and those results were checked against IGoR. Hypergeometric tests were used in a later analysis to score TCR-TCR, TCR-HLA and TCR-CMV co-occurrence, with a repertoire-size bias correction applied to the TCR pairs. False discovery rates were estimated in a later analysis by permuting HLA or CMV assignments 20 times. A later analysis grouped co-occurring TCRs with DBSCAN, adding TCRdist sequence similarity when clustering within HLA-allele-positive subsets. Repertoires with fewer than 30,000 or more than 120,000 public chains were left out of co-occurrence clustering, as were about 5 repertoires with anomalous nucleotide sharing. As stored in TCRdb, this immuneACCESS dataset retains in-frame rearrangements with V and J assigned. A fraction of the clones does not appear; measured against another copy, unresolved V genes explain less than half of the discrepancy, and the remainder lacks a known reason. V and J calls and clone size follow that table, whereas D and trimming were derived from the DNA. The sample's table lists a count of tens of thousands of clones. The ten most abundant clones make up about 1.1% of the sample.

About this clone itself: What antigen it recognizes has not been identified. The germline gene is not matched at one end of the junction; a read error may be the cause.

Sequences KGHSH (CDR1) and LQKENI (CDR2) are obtained from the germline V gene. The CDR3 runs 15 amino acids, cysteine and phenylalanine included. Only the CDR3 DNA is retained, 45 bases long and in frame from the first base. The cohort consisted of 650 to 850 healthy bone marrow donors. All cohort members were sampled while nominally healthy, although unrecorded immune exposures were likely present. The donor was CMV seronegative and was included in the group of 352 seronegative cohort members. A peripheral blood sample was collected from each donor, and TCR beta sequencing was performed on peripheral blood mononuclear cells. The Qiagen DNeasy Blood Extraction Kit was used to extract genomic DNA from the blood cell samples.

The specimen was PBMCs. This sequence uses TRBV18 and TRBJ2-7, with TRBD2 matching 7 junction bases. This TCR came from a young woman in good health and CMV-seronegative. The nucleotide sequence reads as follows: TGTGCCAGCTCGCCACAGCGGGACCCCAACTACGAGCAGTACTTC. This codes for CASSPQRDPNYEQYF.